These T cell receptor beta chains were read from a single sample in a study of cytomegalovirus exposure and HLA in healthy donors. Profiled with immunoSEQ multiplex PCR; TCRdb holds only in-frame clones, not every one. This table has approximately 120,000 clones, around 80% appearing once. Sample: PBMCs. These receptors all come from a female donor in good health and CMV-seronegative. Both conserved end residues are part of each CDR3. A D gene is named only where the DNA matches it firmly. Clone sizes are given selectively: once, few, many, or a class where the clone is expanded.

j_call clone_size d_call v_call cdr3_nt cdr3_aa
TRBJ2-7 once NA TRBV7-9 TGTTCCATCCTAAAGGACTCAACCTCCTACGAGCAGTACTTC CSILKDSTSYEQYF
TRBJ1-4 NA TRBD1 TRBV2 TGTGCCAGCAGTGATTGGGCGGGACAGATTGAAAAACTGTTTTTT CASSDWAGQIEKLFF
TRBJ2-5 NA TRBD2 TRBV6-1 TGTGCCACCTCGCCGGGACTAGCGGGTCAAGAGACCCAGTACTTC CATSPGLAGQETQYF
TRBJ1-1 NA NA TRBV7-9 TGTGCCAGCAGCTTAGAGGGAGGGGCTGAAGCTTTCTTT CASSLEGGAEAFF
TRBJ1-1 few NA TRBV7-9 TGTGCCAGCAGCTTTAGACTAGATGGGTCCTTTGAAGCTTTCTTT CASSFRLDGSFEAFF
TRBJ2-3 NA NA TRBV5-1 TGCGCCAGCAGCTTCTCAACAGCCAGCACAGATACGCAGTATTTT CASSFSTASTDTQYF
TRBJ2-1 NA TRBD2 TRBV2 TGTGCCAGCAGTAGGACTCGCGGGGGATACAATGAGCAGTTCTTC CASSRTRGGYNEQFF
TRBJ2-7 NA TRBD2 TRBV28 TGTGCCAGCATTCCCCCGGGACTAGCGGGAGGTGGGACCTCCTACGAGCAGTACTTC CASIPPGLAGGGTSYEQYF
TRBJ2-6 NA NA TRBV15 TGTGCCACCAGCAAGAACAGGGCCGGGGCCAACGGCCTGACTTTC CATSKNRAGANGLTF
TRBJ1-4 NA TRBD1 TRBV5-4 TGTGCCAGCAGCTTGGCAGGGGGCGGTAATGAAAAACTGTTTTTT CASSLAGGGNEKLFF
TRBJ1-5 NA NA TRBV7-8 TGTGCCAGCAGCCCGCTGGGGGCAAATCAGCCCCAGCATTTT CASSPLGANQPQHF
TRBJ2-5 NA NA TRBV20-1 TGCAGTGCTAGGTCGGAGACCCAGTACTTC CSARSETQYF
TRBJ2-3 NA TRBD1 TRBV7-9 TGTGCCAGCAGCCTCGAATCGGACAGGGGGCGAACAGATACGCAGTATTTT CASSLESDRGRTDTQYF
TRBJ2-7 once NA TRBV18 TGTGCCAGCCCCCGAGGGTGGGGACTCCAACCTTACGAGCAGTACTTC CASPRGWGLQPYEQYF
TRBJ2-7 NA NA TRBV2 TGTGCCAGCAGGACAAGTTACGAGCAGTACTTC CASRTSYEQYF
TRBJ2-1 NA TRBD2 TRBV7-9 TGTGCCAGCAGGCGGGCTAGCGGGAGAGGACGAGAGCAGTTCTTC CASRRASGRGREQFF
TRBJ2-7 NA NA TRBV5-1 TGCGCCAGCACGGGGAGCTCCTACGAGCAGTACTTC CASTGSSYEQYF
TRBJ2-2 once NA TRBV7-9 TGTGCCAGCAGTTTAGCCGCTGGGCAGGGGAAAACCGGGGAGCTGTTTTTT CASSLAAGQGKTGELFF
TRBJ1-5 NA NA TRBV2 TGTGCCAGCATGATGCGGGGCAATCAGCCCCAGCATTTT CASMMRGNQPQHF
TRBJ2-1 NA NA TRBV5-1 TGCGCCAGCAGCTACAGGGTCGGCTCCTACAATGAGCAGTTCTTC CASSYRVGSYNEQFF
TRBJ2-7 NA TRBD1 TRBV7-6 TGTGCCAGCAGCCCCAACAGGGGCAGGTTGGACGAGCAGTACTTC CASSPNRGRLDEQYF
TRBJ1-1 NA TRBD1 TRBV19 TGTGCCAGTAGTATTCAACCGGGACAGGGGAAGACTGAAGCTTTCTTT CASSIQPGQGKTEAFF
TRBJ2-7 NA TRBD1 TRBV5-4 TGTGCCAGCAGCCCCCGGACAGGGACCTTCTACGAGCAGTACTTC CASSPRTGTFYEQYF
TRBJ1-1 NA NA TRBV5-1 TGCGCCAGCAGCCCTATAGCGGGTGGCACTGAAGCTTTCTTT CASSPIAGGTEAFF
TRBJ1-5 few NA TRBV29-1 TGCAGCGTTTCAACAGAGATCAATCAGCCCCAGCATTTT CSVSTEINQPQHF
TRBJ2-3 NA NA TRBV7-9 TGTGCCAGCAGCCAGGGGAGCGGAACTAGCACAGATACGCAGTATTTT CASSQGSGTSTDTQYF
TRBJ2-3 NA TRBD2 TRBV6-5 TGTGCCAGCAGCGATACTAGCGGGGGCACAGATACGCAGTATTTT CASSDTSGGTDTQYF
TRBJ2-2 NA TRBD1 TRBV5-6 TGTGCCAGCAGCTTAGGGACAGGGGCATTCAGCACCGGGGAGCTGTTTTTT CASSLGTGAFSTGELFF
TRBJ2-6 NA TRBD1 TRBV7-7 TGTGCCAGCAGCACCCGGGACAGGGATTTCTCTGGGGCCAACGTCCTGACTTTC CASSTRDRDFSGANVLTF
TRBJ2-5 NA TRBD2 TRBV28 TGTGCCAGCACCAGTTTTGCGGGAGCATTCCGGACCCAGTACTTC CASTSFAGAFRTQYF
TRBJ2-1 NA TRBD1 TRBV30 TGTGCCTGGAGTACGCCCGGGACAGGGGACCATCCTTACCTAATCAATGAGCAGTTCTTC CAWSTPGTGDHPYLINEQFF
TRBJ1-4 few TRBD1 TRBV25-1 TGTGCCAGCAGGGGACAGGTATTAAATGAAAAACTGTTTTTT CASRGQVLNEKLFF
TRBJ2-1 NA TRBD2 TRBV5-4 TGTGCCAGCAGCTTGTTAGCGGGGGGGAACAATGAGCAGTTCTTC CASSLLAGGNNEQFF
TRBJ1-6 NA NA TRBV5-1 TGCGCCAGCAGCTTGGTCGTTCCCCCTTCACCCCTCCACTTT CASSLVVPPSPLHF
TRBJ1-2 NA NA TRBV5-6 TGTGCCAGCACCCCATCCATTTCCTATGGCTACACCTTC CASTPSISYGYTF
TRBJ2-7 few NA TRBV15 TGTGCCACCAGCAGAGTGGGGACTCCCCTCTACGAGCAGTACTTC CATSRVGTPLYEQYF
TRBJ1-4 NA NA TRBV2 TGTGCCAGCAGTGTTTCGGAGGGTACTAATGAAAAACTGTTTTTT CASSVSEGTNEKLFF
TRBJ2-1 NA TRBD2 TRBV6-1 TGTGCCAGCAGGGGACTAGCGGAGTACTACAATGAGCAGTTCTTC CASRGLAEYYNEQFF
TRBJ2-3 NA TRBD2 TRBV11-2 TGTGCCAGCAGCCGTAATCTAGCGGGAGCCACAGATACGCAGTATTTT CASSRNLAGATDTQYF
TRBJ2-3 NA TRBD2 TRBV29-1 TGCAGCGTTGAAGGGGGGGGATTAGCGGCTGTTACAGATACGCAGTATTTT CSVEGGGLAAVTDTQYF
TRBJ1-3 NA NA TRBV7-8 TGTGCCAGCAGCTTATTCAGCTCTGGAAACACCATATATTTT CASSLFSSGNTIYF
TRBJ2-7 few NA TRBV27 TGTGCCAGCAGGAGAGGGAGAGGGTACGAGCAGTACTTC CASRRGRGYEQYF
TRBJ2-3 NA NA TRBV5-4 TGTGCCAGCAGCCCTACTGCCGCGCGGAATACGCAGTATTTT CASSPTAARNTQYF
TRBJ2-2 NA NA TRBV19 TGTGCCAGTAGTATCGTGGAGGAGGGCACCGGGGAGCTGTTTTTT CASSIVEEGTGELFF
TRBJ1-1 NA TRBD1 TRBV5-5 TGTGCCAGCAGCTTGGACGACAGGGTCGGCACTGAAGCTTTCTTT CASSLDDRVGTEAFF
TRBJ2-1 NA TRBD2 TRBV7-2 TGTGCCAGCAGCTTGGGAGGCGGGAGAGAGCAGTTCTTC CASSLGGGREQFF
TRBJ2-2 NA NA TRBV30 TGTGCCCGAGGGGACGCAGGGGTATCCGGGGAGCTGTTTTTT CARGDAGVSGELFF
TRBJ2-7 NA NA TRBV28 TGTGCCAGCAGTTCAACCCTTACACCGTACTTC CASSSTLTPYF
TRBJ1-5 NA NA TRBV19 TGTGCCAGTAGTACCCACAGCAGAAATAGCAATCAGCCCCAGCATTTT CASSTHSRNSNQPQHF
TRBJ2-2 NA NA TRBV5-4 TGTGCCAGCACCCCCGGGAAAAACACCGGGGAGCTGTTTTTT CASTPGKNTGELFF
TRBJ1-1 NA TRBD1 TRBV5-1 TGCGCCAGCAGCCCATTGACAGGGGGCTTGAACACTGAAGCTTTCTTT CASSPLTGGLNTEAFF
TRBJ2-7 NA TRBD1 TRBV5-1 TGCGCCAGCAGCCCTGGGACAGCTGACGAGCAGTACTTC CASSPGTADEQYF